This T cell receptor (beta chain) is from a study of T cells in Graves' hyperthyroidism and ophthalmopathy. Whole-study context: Peripheral blood was acquired at first diagnosis, ahead of any therapy whatsoever.

The trim removed 3 bases at V and 7 bases at J, leaving 5 bases unmatched. CDR1 and CDR2 from the germline V gene are SGDLS and YYNGEE. There are 14 residues in the CDR3. This clonotype was observed many times. Its antigen is undetermined. Template material for amplifying TCR beta CDR3 regions consisted of RNA transcripts. The HTBI primer set drove a first-round RT-PCR of the TCR CDR3. TCRdb re-derived calls from the multiplex PCR reads in MiXCR, one entry per CDR3 protein. The sample yields some 250,000 distinct CDR3 sequences, more than 14% seen once. Whole-study results and caveats: In the analysis, a 13 V-J model separated ophthalmopathy from stable hyperthyroidism.

The V call is TRBV9, the J call TRBJ2-7, with 12 bases that match TRBD2. The source of this sequence is a woman in her thirties or forties with Graves' hyperthyroidism that later progressed to Graves' ophthalmopathy. Sequencing was carried out using blood. CDR3 DNA: TGTGCCAGCAGCGCACTAGCGGGAGGAGGTGAGCAGTACTTC. Encoded protein: CASSALAGGGEQYF.